The entry that follows covers one T cell receptor beta chain sequence. The antigen remains undetermined. Using genomic DNA as the template, TCR beta VDJ and CDR3 profiling was carried out. MiXCR, applied by TCRdb to the reads, yields one record per CDR3 protein. The sample includes 180,000 or so distinct CDR3 sequences, around 45% seen only once; the top ten take 2.5% to 3.5%. The data originate from a study of CD8+CD57+ T cells in acquired aplastic anemia. Study-wide background: Sorted CD4+ and CD8+ cell DNA averaged approximately 3 ug. The average read count for CD4+ cells in healthy donors was roughly 10 million. Study-wide points: Overlap between patients and controls comprised roughly 30 CD8+ CDR3 sequences.

Germline CDR1 and CDR2: SGHVS and FQNEAQ. The V end was cut by 4 bases, the J end by 4 bases, with 8 bases between. The CDR3 contains 12 residues. The TCR comes from a human donor in good health. Sequencing used sorted CD4+, CD8+, or CD8+CD57+ T cells (not recorded which) from PBMCs. The V gene is TRBV7-8, the J gene TRBJ2-7, with D possibly matching TRBD1 (5 bases). This CDR3 is CASSSAGYEQYF. CDR3 sequence (DNA): TGTGCCAGCAGCTCCGCAGGGTACGAGCAGTACTTC.